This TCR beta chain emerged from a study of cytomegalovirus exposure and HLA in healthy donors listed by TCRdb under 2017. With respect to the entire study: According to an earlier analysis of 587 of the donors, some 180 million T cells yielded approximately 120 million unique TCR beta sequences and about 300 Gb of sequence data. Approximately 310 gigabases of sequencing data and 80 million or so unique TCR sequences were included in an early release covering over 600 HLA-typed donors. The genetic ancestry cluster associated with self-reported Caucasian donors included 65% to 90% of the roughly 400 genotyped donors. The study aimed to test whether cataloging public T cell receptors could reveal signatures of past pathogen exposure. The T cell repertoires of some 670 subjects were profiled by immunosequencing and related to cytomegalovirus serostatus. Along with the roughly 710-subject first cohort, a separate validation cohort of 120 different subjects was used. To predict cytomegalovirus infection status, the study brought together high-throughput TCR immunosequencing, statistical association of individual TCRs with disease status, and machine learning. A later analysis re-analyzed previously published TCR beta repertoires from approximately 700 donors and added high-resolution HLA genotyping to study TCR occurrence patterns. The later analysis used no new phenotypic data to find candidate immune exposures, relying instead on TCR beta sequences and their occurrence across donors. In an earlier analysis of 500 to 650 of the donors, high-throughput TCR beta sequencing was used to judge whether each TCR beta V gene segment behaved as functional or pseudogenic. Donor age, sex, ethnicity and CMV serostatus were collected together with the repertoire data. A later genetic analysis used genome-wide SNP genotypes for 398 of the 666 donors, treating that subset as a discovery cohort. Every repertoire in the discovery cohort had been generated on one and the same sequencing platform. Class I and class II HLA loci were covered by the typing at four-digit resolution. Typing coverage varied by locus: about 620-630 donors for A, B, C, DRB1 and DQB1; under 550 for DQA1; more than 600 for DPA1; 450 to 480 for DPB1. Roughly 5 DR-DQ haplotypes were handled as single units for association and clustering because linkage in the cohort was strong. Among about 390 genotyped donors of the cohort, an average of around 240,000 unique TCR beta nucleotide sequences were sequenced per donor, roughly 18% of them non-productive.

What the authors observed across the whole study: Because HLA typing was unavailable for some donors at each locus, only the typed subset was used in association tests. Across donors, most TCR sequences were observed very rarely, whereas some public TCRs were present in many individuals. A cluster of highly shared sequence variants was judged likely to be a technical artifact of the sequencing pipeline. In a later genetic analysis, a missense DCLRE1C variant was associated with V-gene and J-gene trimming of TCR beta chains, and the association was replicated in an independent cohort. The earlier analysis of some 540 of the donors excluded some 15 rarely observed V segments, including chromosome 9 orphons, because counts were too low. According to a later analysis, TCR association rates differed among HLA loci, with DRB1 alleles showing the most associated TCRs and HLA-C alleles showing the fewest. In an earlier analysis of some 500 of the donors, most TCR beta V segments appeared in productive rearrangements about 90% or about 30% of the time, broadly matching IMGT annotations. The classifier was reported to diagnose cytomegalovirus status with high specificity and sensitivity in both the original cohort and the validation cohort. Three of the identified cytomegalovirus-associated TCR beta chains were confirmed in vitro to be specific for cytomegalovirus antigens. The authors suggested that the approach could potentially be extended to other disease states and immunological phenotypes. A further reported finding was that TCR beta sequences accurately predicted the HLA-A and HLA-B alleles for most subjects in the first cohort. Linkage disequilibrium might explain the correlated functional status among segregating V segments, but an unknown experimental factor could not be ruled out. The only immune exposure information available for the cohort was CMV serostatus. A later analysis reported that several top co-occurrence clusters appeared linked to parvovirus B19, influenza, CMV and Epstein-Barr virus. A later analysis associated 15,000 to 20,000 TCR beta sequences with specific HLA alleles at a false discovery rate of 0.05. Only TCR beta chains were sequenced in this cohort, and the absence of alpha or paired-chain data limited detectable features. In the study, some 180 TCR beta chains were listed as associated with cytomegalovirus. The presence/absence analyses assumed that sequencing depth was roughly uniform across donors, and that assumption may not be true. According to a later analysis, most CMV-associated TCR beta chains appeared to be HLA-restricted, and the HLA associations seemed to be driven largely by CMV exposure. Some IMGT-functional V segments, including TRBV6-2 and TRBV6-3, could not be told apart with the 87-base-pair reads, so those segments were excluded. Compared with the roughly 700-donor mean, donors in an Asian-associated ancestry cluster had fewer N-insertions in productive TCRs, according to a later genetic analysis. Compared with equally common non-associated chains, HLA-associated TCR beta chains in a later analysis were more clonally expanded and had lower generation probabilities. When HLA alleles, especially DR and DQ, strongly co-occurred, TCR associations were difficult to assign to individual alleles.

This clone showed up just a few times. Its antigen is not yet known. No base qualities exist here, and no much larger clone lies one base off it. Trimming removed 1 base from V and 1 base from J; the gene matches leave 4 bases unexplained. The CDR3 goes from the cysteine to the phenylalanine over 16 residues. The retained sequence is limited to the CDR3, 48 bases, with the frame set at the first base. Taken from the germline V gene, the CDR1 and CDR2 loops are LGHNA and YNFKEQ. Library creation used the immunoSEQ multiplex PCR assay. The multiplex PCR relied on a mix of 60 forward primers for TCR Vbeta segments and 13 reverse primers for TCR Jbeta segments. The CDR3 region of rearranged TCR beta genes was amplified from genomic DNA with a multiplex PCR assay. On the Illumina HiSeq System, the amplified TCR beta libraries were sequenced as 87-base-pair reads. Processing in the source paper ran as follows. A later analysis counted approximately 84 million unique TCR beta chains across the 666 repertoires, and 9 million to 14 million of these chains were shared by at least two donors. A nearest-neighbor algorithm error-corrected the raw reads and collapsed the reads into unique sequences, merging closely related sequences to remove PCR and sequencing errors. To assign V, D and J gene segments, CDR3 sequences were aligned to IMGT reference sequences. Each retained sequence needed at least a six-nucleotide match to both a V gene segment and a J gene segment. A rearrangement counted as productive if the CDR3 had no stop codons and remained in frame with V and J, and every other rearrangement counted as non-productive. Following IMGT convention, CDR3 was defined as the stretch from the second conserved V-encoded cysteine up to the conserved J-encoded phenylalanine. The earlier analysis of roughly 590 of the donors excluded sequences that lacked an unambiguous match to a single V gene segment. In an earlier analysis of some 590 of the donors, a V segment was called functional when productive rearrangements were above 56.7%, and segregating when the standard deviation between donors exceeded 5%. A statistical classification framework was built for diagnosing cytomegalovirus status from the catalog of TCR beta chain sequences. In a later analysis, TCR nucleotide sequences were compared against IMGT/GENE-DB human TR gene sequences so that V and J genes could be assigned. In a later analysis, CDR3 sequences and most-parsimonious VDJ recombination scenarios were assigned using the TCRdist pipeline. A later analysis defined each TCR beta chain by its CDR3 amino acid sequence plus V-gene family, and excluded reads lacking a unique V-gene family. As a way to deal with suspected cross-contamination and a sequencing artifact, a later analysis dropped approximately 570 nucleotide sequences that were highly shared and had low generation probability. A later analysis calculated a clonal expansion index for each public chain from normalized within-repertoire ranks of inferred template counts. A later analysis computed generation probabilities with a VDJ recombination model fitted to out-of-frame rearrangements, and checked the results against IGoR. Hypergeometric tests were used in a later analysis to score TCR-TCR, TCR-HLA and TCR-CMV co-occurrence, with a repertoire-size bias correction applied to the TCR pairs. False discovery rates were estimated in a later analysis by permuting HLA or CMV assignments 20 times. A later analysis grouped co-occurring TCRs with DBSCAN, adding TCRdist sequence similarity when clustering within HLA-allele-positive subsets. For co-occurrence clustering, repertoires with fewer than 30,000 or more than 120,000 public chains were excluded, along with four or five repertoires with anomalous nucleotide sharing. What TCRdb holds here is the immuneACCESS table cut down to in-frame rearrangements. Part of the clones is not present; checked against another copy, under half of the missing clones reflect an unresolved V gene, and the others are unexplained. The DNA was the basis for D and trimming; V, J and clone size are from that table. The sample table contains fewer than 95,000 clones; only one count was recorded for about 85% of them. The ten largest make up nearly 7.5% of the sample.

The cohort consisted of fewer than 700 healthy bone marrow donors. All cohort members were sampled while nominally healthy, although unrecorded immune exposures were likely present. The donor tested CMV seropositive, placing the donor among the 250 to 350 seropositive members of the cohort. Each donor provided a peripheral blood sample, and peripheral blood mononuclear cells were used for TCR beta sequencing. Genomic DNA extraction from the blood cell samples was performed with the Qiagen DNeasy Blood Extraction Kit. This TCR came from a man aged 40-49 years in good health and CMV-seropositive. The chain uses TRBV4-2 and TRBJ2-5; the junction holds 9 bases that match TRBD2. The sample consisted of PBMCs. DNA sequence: TGTGCCAGCAGCCAAGTTAGCGGGGGACTCCAAGAGACCCAGTACTTC. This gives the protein CASSQVSGGLQETQYF.